This TCR beta chain was found in a study of blood T cell repertoires in COVID-19. Turning to the study itself: Specimens from acute and convalescent COVID-19 originated in the United States, Italy and Spain.

The assay was immunoSEQ multiplex PCR, and TCRdb's table has in-frame clones only and misses some. The sample lists about 75,000 clones, 75% to 85% occurring once. V dropped 4 bases and J dropped 4 bases, with 14 bases sitting between them. The CDR3 covers 15 residues. The germline V gene has CDR1 LGHNA and CDR2 YNFKEQ. The chain carries TRBV4-2 and TRBJ2-1, with D perhaps matching TRBD1 (6 bases). The sample comprised peripheral blood. The receptor was isolated from a woman older than 75 with active or convalescent COVID-19. The CDR3 nucleotides are TGTGCCAGCAGCCTCACGAGCCAGGGGTACAATGAGCAGTTCTTC. This encodes CASSLTSQGYNEQFF.